A selection of T cell receptor beta chains follows, all from one sample in a study of blood T cell repertoires in COVID-19. The protocol was immunoSEQ multiplex PCR, while the TCRdb copy is restricted to in-frame clones and leaves out a portion. The profile covers about 130,000 clones, with around 80% appearing a single time and about 10% taken by the ten largest. Material: peripheral blood. The receptors derive from a man aged 60 to 69 who had recovered from COVID-19. Each CDR3 is given with its conserved first and last residue. The D gene is left open where the match is weak. Size tells how often a clone was seen (once, few, many) or the class of an expanded clone, and some rows leave it out.

TRBJ1-2,16,-,TRBV28,-,CASSLSEGRGPYGYTF,TGTGCCAGCAGTTTATCGGAGGGGCGAGGTCCCTATGGCTACACCTTC
TRBJ1-3,18,-,TRBV5-1,TRBD1,CASRLSPGTGSSGNTIYF,TGCGCCAGCAGGTTGAGCCCCGGGACAGGGAGCTCTGGAAACACCATATATTTT
TRBJ2-3,15,-,TRBV2,TRBD1,CASRRRTGGTDTQYF,TGTGCCAGCAGGAGACGGACAGGGGGCACAGATACGCAGTATTTT
TRBJ1-5,16,-,TRBV5-8,TRBD1,CASSLLTGRFNQPQHF,TGTGCCAGCAGTCTCCTGACAGGGCGATTCAATCAGCCCCAGCATTTT
TRBJ1-5,13,-,TRBV27,TRBD1,CASGQGRNQPQHF,TGTGCCAGCGGACAGGGGCGCAATCAGCCCCAGCATTTT
TRBJ2-3,19,-,TRBV5-1,TRBD2,CASSSLGHLTSGFKDTQYF,TGCGCCAGCAGCTCACTGGGTCATCTGACTAGCGGTTTTAAGGATACGCAGTATTTT
TRBJ2-7,16,few,TRBV3-1/TRBV3-2,TRBD2,CASSQVYSGSSYEQYF,TGTGCCAGCAGCCAAGTTTATAGCGGGAGCTCCTACGAGCAGTACTTC
TRBJ1-2,14,-,TRBV28,-,CASSLWQTNYGYTF,TGTGCCAGCAGTTTATGGCAGACTAACTATGGCTACACCTTC
TRBJ1-5,15,-,TRBV21-1,-,CASSKVDSRYQPQHF,TGTGCCAGCAGCAAAGTAGACAGCAGATATCAGCCCCAGCATTTT
TRBJ2-7,14,-,TRBV5-1,TRBD2,CASSSAGGRREQYF,TGCGCCAGCAGCTCAGCGGGAGGGCGGAGAGAGCAGTACTTC
TRBJ1-3,13,-,TRBV30,-,CAWRSRAGNTIYF,TGTGCCTGGAGGAGCAGGGCTGGAAACACCATATATTTT
TRBJ1-1,13,-,TRBV3-1/TRBV3-2,TRBD1,CASRLQGGTEAFF,TGTGCCAGCAGGCTTCAGGGGGGAACTGAAGCTTTCTTT
TRBJ1-4,14,-,TRBV3-1/TRBV3-2,-,CASSQGTTVGKLFF,TGTGCCAGCAGCCAAGGTACCACAGTGGGAAAACTGTTTTTT
TRBJ1-1,13,few,TRBV7-2,-,CASRFSGDTEAFF,TGTGCCAGCAGGTTTTCAGGGGACACTGAAGCTTTCTTT
TRBJ2-1,15,-,TRBV30,TRBD2,CAWSVLGKGRVEQFF,TGTGCCTGGAGTGTACTAGGGAAGGGGAGGGTTGAGCAGTTCTTC
TRBJ2-6,16,-,TRBV28,TRBD1,CASSRAGGAGANVLTF,TGTGCCAGCAGTAGGGCAGGGGGCGCTGGGGCCAACGTCCTGACTTTC
TRBJ1-2,15,-,TRBV5-1,-,CASSLGGGNVDGYTF,TGCGCCAGCAGCTTGGGTGGGGGGAATGTGGATGGCTACACCTTC
TRBJ2-3,12,-,TRBV11-3,TRBD1,CASSRTGGYQYF,TGTGCCAGCAGCCGCACAGGGGGCTATCAGTATTTT
TRBJ2-3,13,-,TRBV25-1,-,CASSDRVTDTQYF,TGTGCCAGCAGTGACAGGGTCACAGATACGCAGTATTTT
TRBJ1-1,16,-,TRBV3-1/TRBV3-2,TRBD1,CASSQDRAQGFLEAFF,TGTGCCAGCAGCCAGGATAGAGCACAGGGGTTTCTTGAAGCTTTCTTT
TRBJ2-7,14,-,TRBV10-3,-,CAINWAGATHEQYF,TGTGCCATCAATTGGGCAGGGGCGACCCACGAGCAGTACTTC
TRBJ2-7,13,-,TRBV19,-,CASSIGAAYEQYF,TGTGCCAGTAGTATAGGGGCAGCCTACGAGCAGTACTTC
TRBJ2-1,16,-,TRBV4-3,-,CASSQELLGAYNEQFF,TGCGCCAGCAGCCAAGAATTGCTGGGAGCCTACAATGAGCAGTTCTTC
TRBJ2-2,14,-,TRBV5-1,-,CASSRDLNTGELFF,TGCGCCAGCAGCAGGGACTTGAACACCGGGGAGCTGTTTTTT
TRBJ1-1,14,-,TRBV6-6,TRBD1,CASSLGQVNTEAFF,TGTGCCAGCAGTTTGGGACAGGTGAACACTGAAGCTTTCTTT
TRBJ1-2,13,once,TRBV30,-,CAWSVYGSDGYTF,TGTGCCTGGAGTGTATATGGGAGCGATGGCTACACCTTC
TRBJ2-3,14,-,TRBV7-2,-,CASSFGLDGGTQYF,TGTGCCAGCAGCTTCGGACTGGATGGTGGTACGCAGTATTTT
TRBJ2-7,12,-,TRBV28,-,CASSSGSGEQYF,TGTGCCAGCAGCTCGGGTTCCGGCGAGCAGTACTTC
TRBJ2-1,16,once,TRBV9,TRBD2,CASSVAPTSGSDEQFF,TGTGCCAGCAGCGTAGCCCCTACTAGCGGGAGTGATGAGCAGTTCTTC
TRBJ1-1,14,-,TRBV6-5,-,CASSYSLGGTEAFF,TGTGCCAGCAGTTATTCCTTGGGGGGCACTGAAGCTTTCTTT
TRBJ1-1,16,-,TRBV9,TRBD1,CASSVAPTGGNTEAFF,TGTGCCAGCAGCGTAGCACCGACAGGGGGGAACACTGAAGCTTTCTTT
TRBJ1-1,13,few,TRBV6-5,TRBD1,CASSPGTGTEAFF,TGTGCCAGCAGTCCCGGGACAGGCACTGAAGCTTTCTTT
TRBJ2-1,15,-,TRBV7-8,TRBD1,CASSPGTGAYNEQFF,TGTGCCAGCAGCCCCGGGACAGGGGCCTACAATGAGCAGTTCTTC
TRBJ2-7,14,-,TRBV5-4,TRBD2,CASSWERGTYEQYF,TGTGCCAGCAGCTGGGAGCGGGGGACCTACGAGCAGTACTTC
TRBJ1-4,14,-,TRBV30,-,CAWNRGGAEGKLFF,TGTGCCTGGAACCGCGGGGGCGCGGAGGGAAAACTGTTTTTT
TRBJ2-3,15,-,TRBV27,TRBD2,CASSLLAGGTDTQYF,TGTGCCAGCAGTTTATTAGCGGGGGGCACAGATACGCAGTATTTT
TRBJ2-2,15,-,TRBV2,TRBD2,CASNLAGGGTGELFF,TGTGCCAGCAACCTAGCGGGAGGGGGGACCGGGGAGCTGTTTTTT
TRBJ1-2,13,-,TRBV28,TRBD1,CASTRTGPYGYTF,TGTGCCAGCACCAGGACAGGGCCCTATGGCTACACCTTC
TRBJ2-1,14,-,TRBV4-3,-,CASSQDSGGMEQFF,TGCGCCAGCAGCCAAGATAGCGGCGGGATGGAGCAGTTCTTC
TRBJ1-1,16,once,TRBV5-6,TRBD1,CASSLWTGNRGTEAFF,TGTGCCAGCAGCTTGTGGACAGGTAATCGGGGCACTGAAGCTTTCTTT
TRBJ1-6,14,-,TRBV11-2,-,CASSITPERSPLHF,TGTGCCAGCAGCATTACTCCGGAGAGATCACCCCTCCACTTT
TRBJ2-2,15,-,TRBV28,TRBD1,CASSLPGQGTGELFF,TGTGCCAGCAGTCTACCGGGACAGGGTACCGGGGAGCTGTTTTTT